The 11 T cell receptor beta chains presented below share a single source sample, sequenced in a study of T cell changes during pregnancy in multiple sclerosis. Assay used: immunoSEQ multiplex PCR; TCRdb lists only in-frame clones, some missing. The sample shows fewer than 75,000 clones, roughly 90% of them seen only once. The sequenced sample was peripheral blood, obtained after pregnancy. The source is a female donor in good health, enrolled as a control in a pregnancy study.

This chain uses TRBV11-2 with TRBJ1-2, with TRBD1 matching 8 bases. Trimming at V came to 5 bases and at J to 4 bases, leaving 6 bases not matched to a gene. The CDR3 is 14 residues long. Germline V gene lookup returns CDR1 SGHAT and CDR2 FQNNGV. In DNA, the CDR3 is TGTGCCAGCAGCCCCGGACAGGGTGGCTATGGCTACACCTTC. Translation gives CASSPGQGGYGYTF.

This clone was seen a few times. This sequence joins TRBV30 and TRBJ2-2; 9 bases match TRBD2. The CDR3 runs to 14 residues. Per germline, CDR1 GTSNPN and CDR2 SVGIG (reference sequence). The ends lost 8 bases at V and 6 bases at J; junction bases unmatched: 10. CDR3 nucleotides: TGTGCCGGTTTAACTAGCGGGCGAGCCGGGGAGCTGTTTTTT. As protein: CAGLTSGRAGELFF.

The chain joins TRBV4-1 to TRBJ1-5, with 12 bases fitting TRBD1. The CDR3 consists of 19 residues. The junction had 13 bases not matched to a gene; V was cut back by 4 bases and J by 3 bases. The germline CDR1 and CDR2 sequences are MGHRA and YSYEKL. CDR3 sequence reads: CASSPKTGTGGAYNQPQHF. The CDR3 DNA sequence: TGCGCCAGCAGCCCTAAGACGGGGACAGGGGGCGCCTACAATCAGCCCCAGCATTTT.

The V and J genes are TRBV9 and TRBJ2-5; 10 bases fit TRBD2. Per germline, CDR1 SGDLS and CDR2 YYNGEE. The CDR3 is 15 amino acids. V lost 3 bases to trimming and J lost 5 bases; unmatched junction nucleotides: 7. The CDR3 DNA reads TGTGCCAGCAGCGCGAGCGGGGGGGCCCAGGAGACCCAGTACTTC. This codes for CASSASGGAQETQYF.

A few counts support this clone. The chain is built from TRBV28 and TRBJ1-5; tentatively, D is TRBD1 (5 bases). V dropped 8 bases and J dropped 2 bases, with 7 bases sitting between them. This CDR3 spans 12 amino acids. Germline values: CDR1 MDHEN, CDR2 SYDVKM. CDR3 in DNA: TGTGCCAGCTTACAGGGCAATCAGCCCCAGCATTTT. This gives the protein CASLQGNQPQHF.

In its sample, this clone was seen a few times. This chain connects TRBV7-8 to TRBJ1-2; 7 nucleotides line up with TRBD1. CDR1 and CDR2 from the germline V gene are SGHVS and FQNEAQ. V trimming: 5 bases; J trimming: 6 bases; junction bases outside the gene matches: 3. CDR3 size: 12 residues. The CDR3 sequence: CASSRDRNGYTF. In DNA, the CDR3 is TGTGCCAGCAGCCGGGACAGAAATGGCTACACCTTC.

The chain is built from TRBV4-1 and TRBJ1-1, with D possibly TRBD1 on 5 matching bases. CDR3 length: 14 amino acids. Trimming left V 4 bases short and J 1 base short, with 10 bases between. Germline lookup yields CDR1 MGHRA and CDR2 YSYEKL. The CDR3 is CASSLDTGNTEAFF. The CDR3, as DNA: TGCGCCAGCAGCCTAGACACAGGGAACACTGAAGCTTTCTTT.

The table lists this clone with a few counts. CDR3 amino acids: CASSLGGDGYTF. CDR3 DNA: TGTGCCAGCAGCTTGGGGGGGGACGGCTACACCTTC. The chain is built from TRBV5-6 and TRBJ1-2; weak D call: TRBD1 (5 bases). Trimming took 0 bases from V and 8 from J, leaving 8 bases between them. The CDR3 length is 12 residues. Germline CDR1 and CDR2: SGHDT and YYEEEE.

The chain links TRBV5-6 to TRBJ2-7; D unresolved. V was cut by 9 bases and J by 3 bases, with 10 bases left in between. Looked up from germline, CDR1 is SGHDT and CDR2 is YYEEEE. The CDR3 covers 11 residues. CDR3 sequence reads: CAIITDYEQYF. The CDR3 DNA reads TGTGCCATTATTACAGACTACGAGCAGTACTTC. Full variable domain (remainder filled in from reference TRBV5-6 and TRBJ2-7): DAGVTQSPTHLIKTRGQQVTLRCSPKSGHDTVSWYQQALGQGPQFIFQYYEEEERQRGNFPDRFSGHQFPNYSSELNVNALLLGDSALYLCAIITDYEQYFGPGTRLTVT.

The V call is TRBV19, the J call TRBJ1-1; TRBD1 aligns across 8 bases. Per the germline V gene, CDR1 is LNHDA and CDR2 is SQIVND (reference sequence). This CDR3 has 14 residues. Trimming at V came to 5 bases and at J to 5 bases, leaving 7 bases not matched to a gene. The CDR3 DNA follows: TGTGCCAGTAGTTTCCAGGGGGCTGGGACTGAAGCTTTCTTT. Protein product: CASSFQGAGTEAFF.

A few counts support this clone. This sequence joins TRBV7-2 and TRBJ1-5; D is perhaps TRBD1 (6 bases). Germline V lookup: CDR1 SGHTA, CDR2 FQGNSA. The CDR3 extends over 13 amino acids. V was pared by 5 bases and J by 5 bases, with 10 bases between. CDR3 protein: CASSEDSYQPQHF. CDR3 DNA sequence: TGTGCCAGCAGCGAGGACAGCTATCAGCCCCAGCATTTT.